This T cell receptor (beta chain) derives from a study of blood T cell repertoires in COVID-19. Background on the study: PBMCs, B-cell-depleted T cells, or T cells provided the cDNA or gDNA that made up the material.

Those enrolled, adults aged 18 to 89 years, came from about 24 US areas. Cohorts were assigned according to the clinical history that participants reported. Germline CDR1 reads MNHEY; CDR2 reads SMNVEV (reference sequence). The ends lost 6 bases at V and 4 bases at J; junction bases unmatched: 9. The CDR3 extends over 15 amino acids. Authors' data handling: For nucleated cells, counts were estimated from reference gene primer amplification. Sequencing was performed with immunoSEQ multiplex PCR; in TCRdb, only in-frame clones are kept and a portion is missing. V and J calls and clone size are copied from that table; D and trimming were computed from the DNA. The data contain about 240,000 clones, around 85% of them singletons.

The chain carries TRBV27 and TRBJ2-5; TRBD1 matches 9 bases. The sequence was obtained from a woman in her 40s with acute COVID-19. The sample taken for sequencing was PBMCs or T cells enriched from blood (not recorded which). The CDR3 sequence is CASRPIHRGLETQYF. CDR3 sequence (DNA): TGTGCCAGCAGGCCCATCCACAGGGGGCTAGAGACCCAGTACTTC.